The 3 T cell receptor beta chains reported below all come from one sample, sequenced in a study of CD8 T cells in ankylosing spondylitis. Whole-study results and caveats: Ankylosing spondylitis blood appeared to carry a characteristic TCR beta motif of roughly eight highly homologous variants.

TCRdb reprocessed the 5' RACE reads with MiXCR, giving one entry per CDR3 protein. The sample yields about 800,000 distinct CDR3 sequences, 12% seen once. Their antigens are not known. The sequenced sample consisted of blood, either unsorted or a sorted T cell fraction (not recorded which). These receptors were taken from a male donor with ankylosing spondylitis.

This clonotype was seen many times. The gene calls are TRBV5-1 and TRBJ2-7, with 9 nucleotides matching TRBD1. The CDR3 consists of 15 residues. Per germline, CDR1 SGHRS and CDR2 YFSETQ. V shed 2 bases, J shed 4 bases, and the junction held 7 bases outside the gene matches. In nucleotides, the CDR3 is TGCGCCAGCAGCTTTCCGGGACAGGGAATGTACGAGCAGTACTTC. Its translation is CASSFPGQGMYEQYF.

This clonotype occurred a few times. V usage is TRBV20-1 and J usage is TRBJ1-1; 7 bases map to TRBD1. Germline assignment: CDR1 DFQATT and CDR2 SNEGSKA (reference sequence). The CDR3 spans 14 residues. Trimming cost V 3 bases and J 0 bases; bases outside gene matches: 4. CDR3 sequence (DNA): TGCAGTGCTAGTCGCGACAGGGTGAACACTGAAGCTTTCTTT. Translating it yields CSASRDRVNTEAFF.

V usage is TRBV11-3 and J usage is TRBJ2-1; 7 bases match TRBD2. The CDR3 contains 15 residues. The J segment lost 8 bases and the V segment lost 0 bases, leaving 7 bases of the junction unmatched. Germline CDR1 is SGHNT and CDR2 is YENEEA. In DNA form, the CDR3 reads TGTGCCAGCAGCTTAGATGGGGGGAGGGGAGATGAGCAGTTCTTC. Protein product: CASSLDGGRGDEQFF.